Presented here are 2 T cell receptor beta chains from one specimen sequenced in a study of T cell repertoires in cytomegalovirus infection. TCRdb processed the reads anew with MiXCR; each CDR3 protein has one entry. The sample lists approximately 220,000 distinct CDR3 sequences; 35% to 40% were seen once. Antigens of these TCRs are unknown. The sample in question was CD8+ T cells from cultured PBMCs, obtained from culture after CMV antigen stimulation. The receptor set was obtained from a human donor in good health (CMV status not recorded). Some clones in this sample may be carry-over from other donors' samples.

This clonotype has more than one count but fewer than ten. V is TRBV6-5 and J is TRBJ1-2; D is undetermined. Germline assignment: CDR1 MNHEY and CDR2 SVGAGI. This CDR3 spans 16 amino acids. Trimming stripped 0 bases from V and 2 bases from J, with 13 bases between. CDR3 loop: CASSYSLNAGNYGYTF. The CDR3 nucleotides read TGTGCCAGCAGTTACTCTTTGAACGCCGGGAACTATGGCTACACCTTC.

This chain joins TRBV2 and TRBJ2-5; D tentatively fits TRBD1 or TRBD2 (6 bases each). This CDR3 has 13 residues. V was pared by 4 bases and J by 5 bases, with 11 bases between. Germline-derived CDR1 and CDR2 are SNHLY and FYNNEI. For the CDR3, the DNA is TGTGCCAGCAGTGCGGGGGCGCGGGAGACCCAGTACTTC. Its protein product is CASSAGARETQYF.